Each of the 17 T cell receptor beta chains below was sequenced from the same sample in a study of T cell responses to AZD1222 COVID-19 vaccine. The protocol was immunoSEQ multiplex PCR, while the TCRdb copy is restricted to in-frame clones and leaves out a portion. The table records about 130,000 clones, 88% of them present only once. The sequenced sample was peripheral blood, obtained on day 0 of AZD1222 vaccination. These receptors originate from an adult in good health.

The V call is TRBV5-4, the J call TRBJ1-3; 8 nucleotides match TRBD1. Germline values: CDR1 SGHNT, CDR2 YYREEE (reference sequence). The junction had 2 bases not matched to a gene; V was cut back by 4 bases and J by 2 bases. The CDR3 loop spans 14 amino acids. CDR3 residues: CASSPQGAGNTIYF. The DNA of the CDR3 is TGTGCCAGCAGCCCACAGGGGGCTGGAAACACCATATATTTT.

The CDR3 reads CASRPRQGAQETQYF. The CDR3 DNA reads TGCGCCAGCAGACCTCGACAGGGGGCTCAAGAGACCCAGTACTTC. The V and J genes are TRBV5-1 and TRBJ2-5; TRBD1 agrees at 10 bases. The CDR3 consists of 15 residues. Germline V CDR1 and CDR2: SGHRS, YFSETQ. Trimming removed 5 bases from V and 2 bases from J; junction bases left unmatched: 6.

This clone has more than one count but fewer than ten. The chain employs TRBV27 and TRBJ2-1; a possible D gene is TRBD2 (5 bases). Trimming removed 7 bases at V and 2 bases at J, with 9 bases between. There are 13 residues in the CDR3. Germline CDR1 is MNHEY and CDR2 is SMNVEV (reference sequence). CDR3: CASTPGTYNEQFF. CDR3 DNA sequence: TGTGCCAGCACTCCGGGGACCTACAATGAGCAGTTCTTC.

This clone was observed once. At one end, the junction sequence differs from germline, possibly due to a read error. This chain connects TRBV7-7 to TRBJ2-1; 9 positions agree with TRBD2. CDR3 size: 15 residues. CDR1 and CDR2 from the germline V gene are SSHAT and FNYEAQ (reference sequence). For the CDR3, the DNA is TGTGCTAGCAGCTTGTCCGCGGGGGGGCAGGATGAGCAGTTCTTC. Translated, it gives CASSLSAGGQDEQFF. Full variable domain (missing parts from reference TRBV7-7 and TRBJ2-1): GAGVSQSPRYKVTKRGQDVTLRCDPISSHATLYWYQQALGQGPEFLTYFNYEAQPDKSGLPSDRFSAERPEGSISTLTIQRTEQRDSAMYRCASSLSAGGQDEQFFGPGTRLTVL.

This clone has just a few counts. This rearrangement joins TRBV9 to TRBJ2-7; no firm D call. Germline V gives CDR1 SGDLS, CDR2 YYNGEE. CDR3 length equals 12 residues. V lost 4 bases and J 5 bases, leaving 10 bases between the germline ends. In nucleotides, the CDR3 is TGTGCCAGCAGCCGCCCTGGTAACGAGCAGTACTTC. The encoded protein is CASSRPGNEQYF.

The J gene is TRBJ2-7, the V gene TRBV6-6, with D perhaps assigned TRBD1 or TRBD2 (5 bases each). The germline V gene encodes CDR1 MNHNY and CDR2 SVGAGI (reference sequence). The CDR3 sequence is 13 residues long. Trimming stripped 7 bases from V and 3 bases from J, with 13 bases between. The CDR3 sequence is CASKGRGYYEQYF. CDR3 nucleotide sequence: TGTGCCAGCAAGGGACGGGGTTACTACGAGCAGTACTTC.

The sample holds one count of this clone. This sequence joins TRBV3-1 (or the pseudogene TRBV3-2) and TRBJ1-5, with 8 nucleotides matching TRBD1. This CDR3 is 14 amino acids long. Unmatched junction bases numbered 5, after V lost 3 bases and J lost 7 bases. CDR1 LGHDT and CDR2 YNNKEL come from the germline V gene (reference sequence). The CDR3 DNA sequence: TGTGCCAGCAGCCAGGGGACAGGACGGCAGCCCCAGCATTTT. Protein sequence: CASSQGTGRQPQHF.

The rearrangement uses TRBV18 and TRBJ2-6; D is possibly TRBD1 (5 bases). V was cut by 6 bases and J by 5 bases, with 8 bases left in between. Germline CDR1 reads KGHSH; CDR2 reads LQKENI. The CDR3 has 13 residues. Here the CDR3 reads CASSQGWANVLTF. CDR3 nucleotides: TGTGCCAGCTCGCAGGGTTGGGCCAACGTCCTGACTTTC.

The chain links TRBV30 to TRBJ1-3; 7 positions match TRBD1. The CDR3 is 12 amino acids. The germline V gene has CDR1 GTSNPN and CDR2 SVGIG (reference sequence). V was pared by 2 bases and J by 7 bases, with 2 bases of the junction left unmatched. CDR3 nucleotide sequence: TGTGCCTGGAGTACCAGGGGGAACACCATATATTTT. Translating gives CAWSTRGNTIYF.

V is TRBV11-2 and J is TRBJ1-4, with D unresolved. The length of the CDR3 is 14 residues. Trimming took 5 bases from V and 8 from J, leaving 15 bases between them. Germline CDR1 reads SGHAT; CDR2 reads FQNNGV. CDR3: CASSQQRVGEKLFF. CDR3 in DNA: TGTGCCAGCAGCCAACAGCGGGTAGGGGAAAAACTGTTTTTT. Full variable domain (missing parts from reference TRBV11-2 and TRBJ1-4): EAGVAQSPRYKIIEKRQSVAFWCNPISGHATLYWYQQILGQGPKLLIQFQNNGVVDDSQLPKDRFSAERLKGVDSTLKIQPAKLEDSAVYLCASSQQRVGEKLFFGSGTQLSVL.

About this clone: The same CDR3 is also encoded by other DNA sequences in this sample. The genes are TRBV5-4 and TRBJ2-3, with TRBD2 identical over 16 bases. Germline V gene sequence: CDR1 SGHNT, CDR2 YYREEE (reference sequence). After removal of 4 bases from V and 3 bases from J, the junction contained 5 bases not matched to a gene. The CDR3 length is 17 residues. The CDR3: CASSVGTSGRATDTQYF. CDR3 coding DNA: TGTGCCAGCAGCGTAGGGACTAGCGGGAGGGCTACAGATACGCAGTATTTT.

The chain combines TRBV6-1 with TRBJ2-3, with D tentatively TRBD2 (7 bases). The CDR3 contains 17 residues. The germline V gene encodes CDR1 MNHNS and CDR2 SASEGT. V lost 4 bases and J lost 0, with 17 bases in between. The CDR3 is CASSGQDFGGSTDTQYF. Written as DNA, the CDR3 is TGTGCCAGCAGTGGACAGGATTTCGGGGGGAGCACAGATACGCAGTATTTT.

A single count supports this clone. J is TRBJ1-5 and V is TRBV6-5; no reliable D call. From germline, CDR1 is MNHEY and CDR2 SVGAGI. Trimming left V 8 bases short and J 5 bases short, with 16 bases between. The CDR3 consists of 14 residues. The CDR3 nucleotides are TGTGCCAGCCTCCCGCTCAGACGGGATCAGCCCCAGCATTTT. This encodes CASLPLRRDQPQHF.

The rearrangement uses TRBV9 and TRBJ1-2; a weak D match, TRBD1 (5 bases). V lost 2 bases to trimming and J lost 5 bases, with 13 bases between them. The germline V gene encodes CDR1 SGDLS and CDR2 YYNGEE. This CDR3 spans 14 amino acids. The CDR3 loop is CASSVARENYGYTF. CDR3 nucleotides: TGTGCCAGCAGCGTCGCCAGGGAAAATTATGGCTACACCTTC. Variable domain in full (rest from reference TRBV9 and TRBJ1-2): DSGVTQTPKHLITATGQRVTLRCSPRSGDLSVYWYQQSLDQGLQFLIQYYNGEERAKGNILERFSAQQFPDLHSELNLSSLELGDSALYFCASSVARENYGYTFGSGTRLTVV.

The V call is TRBV19, the J call TRBJ2-1, with D possibly TRBD2 on 5 matching bases. Germline loops: CDR1 LNHDA, CDR2 SQIVND (reference sequence). The CDR3 is 12 amino acids. V was clipped by 11 bases and J by 5 bases, with 13 bases between them. CDR3 sequence: CASGERNNEQFF. The CDR3 region has the DNA TGTGCCTCCGGGGAGCGGAACAATGAGCAGTTCTTC. Full variable domain (remainder filled in from reference TRBV19 and TRBJ2-1): DGGITQSPKYLFRKEGQNVTLSCEQNLNHDAMYWYRQDPGQGLRLIYYSQIVNDFQKGDIAEGYSVSREKKESFPLTVTSAQKNPTAFYLCASGERNNEQFFGPGTRLTVL.

This rearrangement joins TRBV28 to TRBJ1-1, with 11 bases fitting TRBD1. CDR3 length: 14 amino acids. The germline V gene encodes CDR1 MDHEN and CDR2 SYDVKM. With V trimmed by 6 bases and J by 11 bases, 11 bases remained unmatched. CDR3 sequence reads: CASRKGQGVGIAFF. CDR3 DNA: TGTGCCAGCAGGAAGGGACAGGGGGTTGGCATCGCTTTCTTT.

This clone was counted a single time. The V and J genes are TRBV7-8 and TRBJ2-5; 9 nucleotides agree with TRBD1. The germline V gene encodes CDR1 SGHVS and CDR2 FQNEAQ. J lost 4 bases, V lost 3 bases, and 6 bases had no gene match. The CDR3 extends over 15 amino acids. The CDR3 reads CASSFSGQGGETQYF. The CDR3 bases are TGTGCCAGCAGCTTCTCGGGACAGGGTGGAGAGACCCAGTACTTC.